One T cell receptor (beta chain) is described in this entry. Original analysis: How many nucleated cells were present was estimated from reference gene primer amplification. Produced via immunoSEQ multiplex PCR; TCRdb's table is partial and in-frame only. V and J calls and clone size come straight from that table; D and trimming were deduced from the DNA. The table lists under 250,000 clones, roughly 82% of them singletons, with about 8.9% in the top ten. This specimen comes from a study of blood T cell repertoires in COVID-19. Study summary: Sites across the United States, Italy and Spain contributed samples from acute and convalescent COVID-19. From T cells, B-cell-depleted T cells, or PBMCs came the material, which was cDNA or gDNA.

The CDR3 extends over 13 amino acids. The ends were cut back, 1 base at V and 8 bases at J, with 12 bases in the middle. Germline V gene lookup returns CDR1 SGHTS and CDR2 YDEGEE. Material: peripheral blood. The chain recombines TRBV5-8 with TRBJ2-5; possibly TRBD2 for D (6 bases). This sequence originates from a man aged 50-60 years with active or convalescent COVID-19. The CDR3 region has the DNA TGTGCCAGCAGCTTGACCTGGGGGGAAACCCAGTACTTC. It translates to CASSLTWGETQYF.